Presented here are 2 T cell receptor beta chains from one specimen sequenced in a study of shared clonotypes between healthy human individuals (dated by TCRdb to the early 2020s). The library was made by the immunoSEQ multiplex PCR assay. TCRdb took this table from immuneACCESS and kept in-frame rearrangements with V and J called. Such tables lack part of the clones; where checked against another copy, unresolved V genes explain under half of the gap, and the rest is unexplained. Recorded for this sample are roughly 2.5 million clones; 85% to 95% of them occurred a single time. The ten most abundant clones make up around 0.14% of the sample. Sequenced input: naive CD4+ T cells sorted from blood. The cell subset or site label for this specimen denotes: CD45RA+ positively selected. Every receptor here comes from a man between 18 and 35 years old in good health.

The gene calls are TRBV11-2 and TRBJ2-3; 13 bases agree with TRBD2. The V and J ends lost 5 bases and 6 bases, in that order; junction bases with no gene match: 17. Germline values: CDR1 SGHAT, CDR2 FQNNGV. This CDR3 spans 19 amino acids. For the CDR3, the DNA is TGTGCCAGCAGCCCCGGAATGCTGTGGGGACTAGCGGGATCGGATACGCAGTATTTT. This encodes CASSPGMLWGLAGSDTQYF.

The CDR3 is CASSLESPTGETQYF. The CDR3 nucleotides are TGCGCCAGCAGCTTGGAATCGCCGACGGGAGAGACCCAGTACTTC. The genes are TRBV5-1 and TRBJ2-5; D gene unclear. The ends were cut back, 0 bases at V and 4 bases at J, with 13 bases in the middle. Germline V gene data show CDR1 as SGHRS and CDR2 as YFSETQ. The CDR3 length is 15 residues.